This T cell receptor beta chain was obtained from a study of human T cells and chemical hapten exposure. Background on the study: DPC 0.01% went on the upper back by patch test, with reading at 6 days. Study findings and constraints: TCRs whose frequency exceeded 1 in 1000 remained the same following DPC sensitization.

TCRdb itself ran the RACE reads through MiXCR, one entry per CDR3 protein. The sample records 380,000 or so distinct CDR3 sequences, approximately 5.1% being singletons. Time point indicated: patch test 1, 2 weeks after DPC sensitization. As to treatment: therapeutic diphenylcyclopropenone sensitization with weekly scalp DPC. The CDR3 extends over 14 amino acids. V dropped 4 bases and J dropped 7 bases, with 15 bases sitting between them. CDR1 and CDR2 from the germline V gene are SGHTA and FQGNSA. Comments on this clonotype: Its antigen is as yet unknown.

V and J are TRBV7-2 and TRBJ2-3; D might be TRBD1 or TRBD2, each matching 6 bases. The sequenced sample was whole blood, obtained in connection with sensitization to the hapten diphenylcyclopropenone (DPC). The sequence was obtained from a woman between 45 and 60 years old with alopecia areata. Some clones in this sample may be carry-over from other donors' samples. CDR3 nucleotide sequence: TGTGCCAGCAGCTATAGCCCGGGGGCAAATACGCAGTATTTT. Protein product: CASSYSPGANTQYF.